Included here is one T cell receptor beta chain sequence, with context. What it recognizes is unknown. The table came from immunoSEQ multiplex PCR; TCRdb's copy has only in-frame clones and leaves some out. Of around 45,000 clones in the sample, about 67% were seen once. V was clipped by 5 bases and J by 2 bases, with 15 bases between them. Looked up from germline, CDR1 is SEHNR and CDR2 is FQNEAQ (reference sequence). The CDR3 totals 15 residues. This sample was included in a study of radiotherapy plus CTLA-4 blockade in lung cancer. As for the study in general: Objective responses emerged in 15% to 20% of patients, and 30% to 40% attained disease control. Overall study findings and caveats: Among blood TCR repertoires after radiotherapy plus ipilimumab, tumor-derived clones expanded. Reported findings show early blood T cell clone dynamics, with interferon-beta, best predicted response.

The chain recombines TRBV7-9 with TRBJ1-1, with D maybe TRBD1 (6 bases). The receptor's source is a human donor with non-small cell lung cancer who had a partial response to radiotherapy plus ipilimumab. This specimen was peripheral blood, taken from a patient treated with radiotherapy plus ipilimumab. CDR3 coding DNA: TGTGCCAGCAGCCGCACTGGACAGAGAAACACTGAAGCTTTCTTT. It codes for CASSRTGQRNTEAFF.